The 31 T cell receptor beta chains below were found in one sample sequenced in a study of T cells in localized non-small cell lung cancer. Method: immunoSEQ multiplex PCR; TCRdb's copy keeps in-frame clones and lacks some. The sample includes over a thousand clones, approximately 20% seen only once; the top ten take roughly a tenth. The source was lung tumor tissue, collected before any cancer treatment. The receptor set was obtained from a male donor at least 60 years old with stage I lung adenocarcinoma.

In its sample, this clone ranks as medium-sized. The chain uses TRBV9 and TRBJ2-1, with 8 nucleotides matching TRBD2. Germline loops: CDR1 SGDLS, CDR2 YYNGEE. The J segment lost 11 bases and the V segment lost 5 bases, leaving 18 bases of the junction unmatched. This CDR3 comprises 16 residues. The CDR3 nucleotides are TGTGCCAGCAGTGAAGCGTTAGCGGGACCGCGGGAAAAGCAGTTCTTC. This translates into CASSEALAGPREKQFF.

Within the sample, this clone is large. The V and J genes are TRBV9 and TRBJ2-3; 9 nucleotides align to TRBD2. The V segment lost 0 bases and the J segment 6 bases; nucleotides outside the gene matches: 8. The CDR3 runs 16 residues. The germline V gene has CDR1 SGDLS and CDR2 YYNGEE. CDR3 sequence (DNA): TGTGCCAGCAGCGTAGTGGCTAGCGGGATGAGGGATACGCAGTATTTT. Its protein is CASSVVASGMRDTQYF. Complete variable domain (other parts from reference TRBV9 and TRBJ2-3): DSGVTQTPKHLITATGQRVTLRCSPRSGDLSVYWYQQSLDQGLQFLIQYYNGEERAKGNILERFSAQQFPDLHSELNLSSLELGDSALYFCASSVVASGMRDTQYFGPGTRLTVL.

The chain carries TRBV28 and TRBJ2-1, with TRBD2 matching 7 bases. In germline, CDR1 is MDHEN, CDR2 SYDVKM. Trimming cost V 6 bases and J 0 bases; bases outside gene matches: 5. The CDR3 loop spans 15 amino acids. In nucleotides, the CDR3 is TGTGCCAGCAGGGGAGCGGGGCACTCCTACAATGAGCAGTTCTTC. Its translation is CASRGAGHSYNEQFF.

V is TRBV11-3 and J is TRBJ1-5, with a tentative D call TRBD1 (5 bases). Between the trimmed V and J ends, which lost 3 bases and 2 bases, there was a span of 14 bases. CDR1 and CDR2 from the germline V gene are SGHNT and YENEEA. The CDR3 spans 16 residues. As DNA, the CDR3 is TGTGCCAGCAGCTTTTCGGGGGGTAGGGGCAATCAGCCCCAGCATTTT. It specifies CASSFSGGRGNQPQHF.

In its sample, this clone was seen a few times. The genes are TRBV30 and TRBJ2-1, with D tentatively TRBD2 (5 bases). V was trimmed by 7 bases and J by 8 bases, leaving 15 bases between them. This CDR3 has 12 residues. Germline lookup yields CDR1 GTSNPN and CDR2 SVGIG (reference sequence). The CDR3 sequence: CASRSAVDEQFF. CDR3 bases: TGTGCCTCCCGTAGCGCGGTCGATGAGCAGTTCTTC. Full variable domain (outside the CDR3, taken from reference TRBV30 and TRBJ2-1): SQTIHQWPATLVQPVGSPLSLECTVEGTSNPNLYWYRQAAGRGLQLLFYSVGIGQISSEVPQNLSASRPQDRQFILSSKKLLLSDSGFYLCASRSAVDEQFFGPGTRLTVL.

The genes are TRBV6-8 and TRBJ1-3; TRBD1 is a possible D gene (5 bases). The CDR3 sequence is 15 residues long. V was clipped by 0 bases and J by 5 bases, with 11 bases between them. Germline-derived CDR1 and CDR2 are MNHGY and SAAAGT. CDR3 sequence: CASSYSSGVRNTIYF. CDR3 nucleotide sequence: TGTGCCAGCAGTTACTCGTCGGGGGTGAGAAACACCATATATTTT.

By sample fraction, this clone is medium-sized. The genes are TRBV11-3 and TRBJ1-1; TRBD1 aligns across 7 bases. This CDR3 spans 15 amino acids. Trimming took 1 base from V and 5 from J; bases not matched to a gene: 7. The germline gives CDR1 SGHNT, CDR2 YENEEA. The CDR3 sequence: CASSLGGRGGTEAFF. Written as DNA, the CDR3 is TGTGCCAGCAGCTTAGGCGGCAGGGGGGGTACTGAAGCTTTCTTT.

The J gene is TRBJ2-7, the V gene TRBV9; TRBD2 agrees at 10 bases. This CDR3 comprises 15 residues. Losses at the gene ends were 1 base for V and 4 bases for J; bases not matched to a gene: 5. The germline V gene has CDR1 SGDLS and CDR2 YYNGEE. CDR3 sequence reads: CASSVSGTSVYEQYF. In DNA form, the CDR3 reads TGTGCCAGCAGCGTAAGTGGGACTAGCGTTTACGAGCAGTACTTC. Based on the CDR3 plus reference TRBV9 and TRBJ2-7, the full variable domain is DSGVTQTPKHLITATGQRVTLRCSPRSGDLSVYWYQQSLDQGLQFLIQYYNGEERAKGNILERFSAQQFPDLHSELNLSSLELGDSALYFCASSVSGTSVYEQYFGPGTRLTVT.

V and J are TRBV19 and TRBJ2-1; 8 nucleotides line up with TRBD2. The V gene end was trimmed by 3 bases and the J gene end by 1 base; junction bases not matched to a gene: 5. Germline CDR1 reads LNHDA; CDR2 reads SQIVND (reference sequence). This CDR3 comprises 16 residues. CDR3 residues: CASSISSGGSYNEQFF. In DNA, the CDR3 is TGTGCCAGTAGTATTTCTTCGGGAGGGTCCTACAATGAGCAGTTCTTC.

The chain joins TRBV30 to TRBJ2-3; D gene unclear. From germline, CDR1 is GTSNPN and CDR2 SVGIG (reference sequence). The CDR3 runs to 16 residues. Trimming took 1 base from V and 2 from J, leaving 16 bases between them. For the CDR3, the DNA is TGTGCCTGGAGTGGGTCGGCGCAGATCTTCACAGATACGCAGTATTTT. Translated, it gives CAWSGSAQIFTDTQYF. The whole variable domain, filled in from reference TRBV30 and TRBJ2-3, reads SQTIHQWPATLVQPVGSPLSLECTVEGTSNPNLYWYRQAAGRGLQLLFYSVGIGQISSEVPQNLSASRPQDRQFILSSKKLLLSDSGFYLCAWSGSAQIFTDTQYFGPGTRLTVL.

The V and J genes are TRBV19 and TRBJ2-7, with D maybe TRBD2 (5 bases). The CDR3 is 14 residues long. Germline assignment: CDR1 LNHDA and CDR2 SQIVND (reference sequence). V was clipped by 5 bases and J by 5 bases, with 16 bases between them. The CDR3 DNA reads TGTGCCAGTAGTGGATGGGGAGAGTCCCACGAGCAGTACTTC. Protein sequence: CASSGWGESHEQYF.

This CDR3 is CASRSLASGTGYRAFF. The CDR3 bases are TGTGCCAGCAGGTCATTGGCCTCCGGGACAGGGTATAGGGCTTTCTTT. This chain connects TRBV28 to TRBJ1-1, with 9 bases that match TRBD1. Germline loops: CDR1 MDHEN, CDR2 SYDVKM. This CDR3 is built from 16 residues. J lost 11 bases, V lost 6 bases, and 19 bases had no gene match.

This clone was picked up a small number of times. The rearrangement joins TRBV5-1 to TRBJ2-1; 8 bases line up with TRBD2. Germline V gene sequence: CDR1 SGHRS, CDR2 YFSETQ. The V gene end was trimmed by 4 bases and the J gene end by 1 base; junction bases not matched to a gene: 4. The CDR3 covers 15 residues. CDR3 loop: CASSPGLVSYNEQFF. CDR3 nucleotides: TGCGCCAGCAGCCCGGGACTAGTTTCCTACAATGAGCAGTTCTTC.

The chain is built from TRBV11-3 and TRBJ2-6, with D perhaps matching TRBD1 or TRBD2 (6 bases each). Trimming left V 7 bases short and J 2 bases short, with 15 bases between. Germline assignment: CDR1 SGHNT and CDR2 YENEEA. This CDR3 has 16 residues. The DNA of the CDR3 is TGTGCCAGCACTGGACTCGGGGGCACTGGGGCCAACGTCCTGACTTTC. Its translation is CASTGLGGTGANVLTF. Complete variable domain (other parts from reference TRBV11-3 and TRBJ2-6): EAGVVQSPRYKIIEKKQPVAFWCNPISGHNTLYWYLQNLGQGPELLIRYENEEAVDDSQLPKDRFSAERLKGVDSTLKIQPAELGDSAVYLCASTGLGGTGANVLTFGAGSRLTVL.

This rearrangement joins TRBV6-8 to TRBJ1-2; no definite D call. Trimming took 2 bases from V and 8 from J, leaving 18 bases between them. Germline CDR1 reads MNHGY; CDR2 reads SAAAGT. The CDR3 extends over 15 amino acids. CDR3 region: CASSYNRDGARGYTF. Written as DNA, the CDR3 is TGTGCCAGCAGTTACAATCGTGACGGCGCGAGGGGCTACACCTTC.

The chain carries TRBV5-1 and TRBJ2-1; D gene uncertain. This CDR3 is 14 amino acids long. The V gene lost 0 bases and the J gene lost 5 bases, with 9 bases spanning the gap. In germline, CDR1 is SGHRS, CDR2 YFSETQ. CDR3 sequence (DNA): TGCGCCAGCAGCTTGGGAGGAACAAACAATGAGCAGTTCTTC. Its translation is CASSLGGTNNEQFF.

This clone was picked up a small number of times. The chain is built from TRBV15 and TRBJ2-1, with a possible D match to TRBD1 (5 bases). The V gene's germline CDR1 is LNHNV and CDR2 YYDKDF (reference sequence). There are 15 residues in the CDR3. V was trimmed by 1 base and J by 10 bases, leaving 17 bases between them. CDR3 DNA sequence: TGTGCCACCAGCAGAGTCCCAGGGTCAGGGATCGAGCAGTTCTTC. It codes for CATSRVPGSGIEQFF.

This clone rates as medium-sized. The chain combines TRBV6-8 with TRBJ2-7; 12 nucleotides match TRBD1. The CDR3 spans 18 residues. V was clipped by 5 bases and J by 5 bases; unmatched bases: 16. The germline gives CDR1 MNHGY, CDR2 SAAAGT. CDR3 coding DNA: TGTGCCAGCAGTCCCCCTCGAGCCAGTCGGGACAGGGGGCACGAGCAGTACTTC. Protein sequence: CASSPPRASRDRGHEQYF.

The chain has TRBV4-1 and TRBJ2-6; D is undetermined. This CDR3 region has 15 residues. Germline assignment: CDR1 MGHRA and CDR2 YSYEKL. The V end was cut by 6 bases, the J end by 4 bases, with 13 bases between. The chain's CDR3 is CASSRELTGANVLTF. DNA for the CDR3: TGCGCCAGCAGTCGCGAGCTAACCGGGGCCAACGTCCTGACTTTC.

This clone turned up a few times. This chain connects TRBV7-6 to TRBJ2-1, with 8 bases identical to TRBD1. CDR1 and CDR2 (germline): SGHVS, FNYEAQ. The CDR3 runs to 14 residues. Trimming at V came to 3 bases and at J to 5 bases, leaving 3 bases not matched to a gene. Here the CDR3 reads CASSFGQGHNEQFF. The CDR3 nucleotides read TGTGCCAGCAGCTTTGGACAGGGTCACAATGAGCAGTTCTTC.

This chain joins TRBV5-1 and TRBJ2-7, with 11 bases lining up with TRBD1. Trimming at V came to 0 bases and at J to 6 bases, leaving 2 bases not matched to a gene. Germline V gene lookup returns CDR1 SGHRS and CDR2 YFSETQ. The CDR3 sequence is 14 residues long. The CDR3 loop reads CASSLGGTGGEQYF. CDR3 bases: TGCGCCAGCAGCTTGGGAGGGACAGGGGGCGAGCAGTACTTC.

The rearrangement joins TRBV2 to TRBJ2-2, with D uncertain. The CDR3 runs 13 residues. Germline CDR1 reads SNHLY; CDR2 reads FYNNEI. V was trimmed by 4 bases and J by 0 bases, leaving 3 bases between them. This CDR3 is CASSAANTGELFF. For the CDR3, the DNA is TGTGCCAGCAGTGCCGCGAACACCGGGGAGCTGTTTTTT.

In this sample, this clone turned up a few times. The junction departs from the called germline gene at one end, perhaps through a read error. The chain joins TRBV2 to TRBJ1-2; D is possibly TRBD1 (5 bases). This CDR3 spans 13 amino acids. Germline V lookup: CDR1 SNHLY, CDR2 FYNNEI. The CDR3 here is CASSENLNRDSFF. CDR3 DNA sequence: TGTGCCAGCAGCGAAAACCTGAACCGGGACTCCTTCTTC.

This clone was recorded once. The chain uses TRBV5-1 and TRBJ1-2, with 9 bases that match TRBD1. This CDR3 has 14 residues. Germline values: CDR1 SGHRS, CDR2 YFSETQ. V shed 5 bases, J shed 6 bases, and the junction held 8 bases outside the gene matches. CDR3 amino acids: CASRTTDRGDGYTF. In DNA form, the CDR3 reads TGCGCCAGCAGGACAACGGACAGGGGAGATGGCTACACCTTC. Using reference TRBV5-1 and TRBJ1-2 for the parts outside the CDR3, the full variable domain is KAGVTQTPRYLIKTRGQQVTLSCSPISGHRSVSWYQQTPGQGLQFLFEYFSETQRNKGNFPGRFSGRQFSNSRSEMNVSTLELGDSALYLCASRTTDRGDGYTFGSGTRLTVV.

The V call is TRBV14, the J call TRBJ2-1; D call uncertain. The ends were cut back, 0 bases at V and 8 bases at J, with 11 bases in the middle. The CDR3 loop spans 14 amino acids. Germline CDR1 reads SGHDN; CDR2 reads FVKESK. The CDR3 DNA reads as TGTGCCAGCAGCCAAGATCTGACTGACTATGAGCAGTTCTTC. Amino acids: CASSQDLTDYEQFF.

This clone qualifies as large. The chain is built from TRBV9 and TRBJ1-2; the D gene is possibly TRBD1 (5 bases). This CDR3 has 13 residues. V lost 5 bases, J lost 11 bases, and 19 bases lay in between. Looked up from germline, CDR1 is SGDLS and CDR2 is YYNGEE. The CDR3 spells CASSESAGTSYTF. The CDR3 coding sequence is TGTGCCAGCAGTGAATCGGCAGGGACGAGTTACACCTTC. The full variable domain, with the rest looked up from reference TRBV9 and TRBJ1-2, is DSGVTQTPKHLITATGQRVTLRCSPRSGDLSVYWYQQSLDQGLQFLIQYYNGEERAKGNILERFSAQQFPDLHSELNLSSLELGDSALYFCASSESAGTSYTFGSGTRLTVV.

This clone ranks as medium-sized (0.01 to 0.1%). The V gene is TRBV9, the J gene TRBJ1-1; D not resolved. This CDR3 has 12 residues. Trimming took 5 bases from V and 6 from J, leaving 11 bases between them. Germline values: CDR1 SGDLS, CDR2 YYNGEE. CDR3 in amino acids: CASSEGFAEAFF. The CDR3 nucleotides read TGTGCCAGCAGTGAAGGGTTCGCTGAAGCTTTCTTT.

This clone was seen only a few times. The J gene is TRBJ2-2, the V gene TRBV19, with D uncertain. The CDR3 length is 16 residues. Germline V gene data show CDR1 as LNHDA and CDR2 as SQIVND (reference sequence). The ends were cut back, 3 bases at V and 4 bases at J, with 15 bases in the middle. CDR3 sequence: CASSMGMGYTTGELFF. CDR3 coding DNA: TGTGCCAGTAGTATGGGGATGGGGTACACCACCGGGGAGCTGTTTTTT.

The rearrangement joins TRBV5-1 to TRBJ2-1, with 8 bases fitting TRBD2. CDR1 and CDR2 from the germline V gene are SGHRS and YFSETQ. This CDR3 is 15 amino acids long. J gave up 5 bases and V 0 bases, and 4 bases lay outside the gene matches. Written as DNA, the CDR3 is TGCGCCAGCAGCTTGGAAAGCGGGAGCCACAATGAGCAGTTCTTC. As protein: CASSLESGSHNEQFF.

This clone was picked up many times. CDR3 sequence reads: CASGQSAEQPQHF. CDR3 DNA: TGTGCCAGCGGCCAAAGCGCGGAGCAGCCCCAGCATTTT. The chain uses TRBV7-2 and TRBJ1-5; D not resolved. Per the germline V gene, CDR1 is SGHTA and CDR2 is FQGNSA. The CDR3 is 13 amino acids. The ends were cut back, 8 bases at V and 7 bases at J, with 15 bases in the middle.

There are a few counts of this clone. V gene TRBV6-8 combines with J gene TRBJ1-2; 7 positions match TRBD1. This CDR3 region has 16 residues. CDR1 is MNHGY and CDR2 is SAAAGT in the germline V gene. With V trimmed by 6 bases and J by 1 base, 11 bases remained unmatched. CDR3 sequence (DNA): TGTGCCAGCAGCCGCGCGGGGACAGTAGTTAACTATGGCTACACCTTC. It encodes CASSRAGTVVNYGYTF.